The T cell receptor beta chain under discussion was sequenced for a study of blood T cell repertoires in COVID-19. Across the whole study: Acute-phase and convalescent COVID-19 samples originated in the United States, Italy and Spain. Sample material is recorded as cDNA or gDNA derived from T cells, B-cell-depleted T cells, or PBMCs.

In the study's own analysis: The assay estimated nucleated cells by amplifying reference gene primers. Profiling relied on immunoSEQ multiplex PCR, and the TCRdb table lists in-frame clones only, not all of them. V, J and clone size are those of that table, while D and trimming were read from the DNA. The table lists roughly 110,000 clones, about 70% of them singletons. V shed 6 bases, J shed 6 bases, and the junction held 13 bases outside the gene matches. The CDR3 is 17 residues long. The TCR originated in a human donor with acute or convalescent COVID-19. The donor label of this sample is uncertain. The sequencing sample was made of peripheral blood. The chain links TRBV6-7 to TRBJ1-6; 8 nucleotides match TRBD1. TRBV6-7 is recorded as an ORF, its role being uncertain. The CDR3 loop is CASRPPPRTGLNSPLHF. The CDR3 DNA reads TGTGCCAGCAGACCCCCCCCCAGGACAGGGCTTAATTCACCCCTCCACTTT.